Below are 31 T cell receptor beta chains sequenced from a single sample in a study of OX40 agonist ivuxolimab in advanced cancers. Produced via immunoSEQ multiplex PCR; TCRdb's table is partial and in-frame only. Found here are 80,000 to 95,000 clones, about 86% of them singletons; the top ten hold roughly 1.9%. Here the sequenced sample was CD4+ or CD8+ T cells sorted from blood, taken in a trial of the OX40 agonist ivuxolimab. The receptors stem from an adult with an advanced solid tumor such as melanoma, head and neck, liver or kidney cancer.

The V gene is TRBV2, the J gene TRBJ1-6, with D possibly matching TRBD1 (6 bases). Trimming left V 4 bases short and J 7 bases short, with 14 bases between. Germline assignment: CDR1 SNHLY and CDR2 FYNNEI. The CDR3 runs 15 residues. The CDR3 DNA reads TGTGCCAGCAGTGTAAGGGGGTCGGGAAATTCACCCCTCCACTTT. Residues: CASSVRGSGNSPLHF.

The CDR3 DNA sequence: TGTGCCAGCAGTCCAAGTATTGGGGGGCGGGAGACCCAGTACTTC. Translated, it gives CASSPSIGGRETQYF. The gene calls are TRBV28 and TRBJ2-5; D tentatively reads TRBD1 or TRBD2 (6 bases each). The CDR3 loop spans 15 amino acids. The V gene lost 5 bases and the J gene lost 5 bases, with 18 bases spanning the gap. CDR1 is MDHEN, CDR2 SYDVKM, per germline.

The chain combines TRBV28 with TRBJ2-7; D unclear. Germline loops: CDR1 MDHEN, CDR2 SYDVKM. The CDR3 is 12 residues long. Trimming stripped 3 bases from V and 6 bases from J, with 9 bases between. The CDR3 sequence: CASSFSMSEQYF. DNA for the CDR3: TGTGCCAGCAGTTTCTCTATGAGCGAGCAGTACTTC.

This chain uses TRBV2 with TRBJ2-5; the D gene is possibly TRBD1 (7 bases). Germline V gives CDR1 SNHLY, CDR2 FYNNEI. This CDR3 has 13 amino acids. With 7 bases removed from V and 1 base from J, the gap between germline ends came to 10 bases. This CDR3 reads CASKEGAQETQYF. The DNA for the CDR3 is TGTGCCAGCAAGGAGGGGGCCCAAGAGACCCAGTACTTC.

This chain connects TRBV4-3 to TRBJ1-2; possible D gene TRBD1, 6 bases. Germline-derived CDR1 and CDR2 are LGHNA and YSLEER. Trimming removed 1 base at V and 2 bases at J, with 14 bases between. The CDR3 totals 16 residues. CDR3 sequence (DNA): TGCGCCAGCAGCCAAGCGGCTAGGGGGTTAAACTATGGCTACACCTTC. Translating gives CASSQAARGLNYGYTF.

V and J are TRBV11-3 and TRBJ2-7, with D uncertain. The length of the CDR3 is 14 residues. V shed 2 bases and J shed 1 base, with 9 bases lying between them. Germline V gives CDR1 SGHNT, CDR2 YENEEA. The DNA of the CDR3 is TGTGCCAGCAGCTTAAACCTTGGGTCCTACGAGCAGTACTTC. This translates into CASSLNLGSYEQYF.

Only one count was recorded for this clone. The CDR3 nucleotides are TGTGCCAGCAGCTTTGGGGCCGAACAGGGAAAACTGTTTTTT. Encoded protein: CASSFGAEQGKLFF. The chain combines TRBV7-9 with TRBJ1-4; possible D gene TRBD1, 6 bases. Germline CDR1 SEHNR, CDR2 FQNEAQ (reference sequence). V lost 3 bases and J 10 bases, leaving 15 bases between the germline ends. This CDR3 comprises 14 residues.

This chain joins TRBV25-1 and TRBJ1-4, with unresolved D. The germline V gene encodes CDR1 MGHDK and CDR2 SYGVNS. The CDR3 spans 11 residues. Trimming stripped 7 bases from V and 8 bases from J, with 8 bases between. CDR3 nucleotide sequence: TGTGCCAGCAAGTTGGACGAAAAACTGTTTTTT. It is translated as CASKLDEKLFF.

The chain links TRBV5-4 to TRBJ1-2; maybe TRBD1 (6 bases). CDR3 length: 13 amino acids. CDR1 SGHNT and CDR2 YYREEE come from the germline V gene (reference sequence). With 4 bases removed from V and 6 bases from J, the gap between germline ends came to 13 bases. CDR3 sequence (DNA): TGTGCCAGCAGCCCCTTGGGGGGGCATGGCTACACCTTC. It codes for CASSPLGGHGYTF.

There are a few counts of this clone. The chain couples TRBV7-9 to TRBJ1-5; possibly TRBD1 for D (6 bases). This CDR3 has 12 amino acids. Per the germline V gene, CDR1 is SEHNR and CDR2 is FQNEAQ (reference sequence). Deletions cut 1 base from V and 11 bases from J, with 9 bases between. CDR3 nucleotide sequence: TGTGCCAGCAGCTTAGTTGGGACATCCCAGCATTTT. This sequence encodes CASSLVGTSQHF.

The chain has TRBV2 and TRBJ1-2; 11 bases map to TRBD1. The CDR3 loop spans 13 amino acids. CDR1 is SNHLY and CDR2 is FYNNEI in the germline V gene. Trimming cost V 4 bases and J 7 bases; bases outside gene matches: 2. The CDR3 sequence: CASSGGTGGGYTF. DNA for the CDR3: TGTGCCAGCAGTGGGGGGACAGGGGGTGGCTACACCTTC.

This chain uses TRBV18 with TRBJ1-5, with D possibly TRBD1 on 6 matching bases. Trimming left V 1 base short and J 5 bases short, with 12 bases between. The CDR3 runs to 15 residues. CDR1 and CDR2 (germline): KGHSH, LQKENI. The CDR3 loop is CASSPQTGHDQPQHF. The CDR3 DNA sequence: TGTGCCAGCTCACCACAGACAGGCCACGATCAGCCCCAGCATTTT.

The V call is TRBV6-6, the J call TRBJ1-1, with D hard to call. The CDR3 consists of 14 residues. Germline loops: CDR1 MNHNY, CDR2 SVGAGI (reference sequence). Deletions cut 3 bases from V and 2 bases from J, with 10 bases between. CDR3 nucleotide sequence: TGTGCCAGCAGTTATTCCCCGCGAAACACTGAAGCTTTCTTT. It yields the protein CASSYSPRNTEAFF.

This chain connects TRBV6-5 to TRBJ1-6, with D maybe TRBD1 (5 bases). Germline V gene lookup returns CDR1 MNHEY and CDR2 SVGAGI. The CDR3 spans 11 residues. V dropped 7 bases and J dropped 10 bases, with 8 bases sitting between them. The CDR3 protein is CASKGESPLHF. CDR3 sequence (DNA): TGTGCCAGCAAAGGGGAGTCACCCCTCCACTTT.

The CDR3 reads CASSPQGGRNEQYF. The CDR3 DNA reads TGTGCCAGCAGCCCCCAAGGGGGCCGGAACGAGCAGTACTTC. The gene calls are TRBV7-3 and TRBJ2-7; 7 bases match TRBD1. This CDR3 comprises 14 residues. The ends lost 5 bases at V and 5 bases at J; junction bases unmatched: 9. Germline CDR1 reads SGHTA; CDR2 reads FQGTGA. The full variable domain, its missing parts supplied by reference TRBV7-3 and TRBJ2-7, is GAGVSQTPSNKVTEKGKYVELRCDPISGHTALYWYRQSLGQGPEFLIYFQGTGAADDSGLPNDRFFAVRPEGSVSTLKIQRTERGDSAVYLCASSPQGGRNEQYFGPGTRLTVT.

This clone was counted between two and nine times. The J gene is TRBJ2-3, the V gene TRBV9; 8 bases are a match to TRBD2. There are 17 residues in the CDR3. V trimming: 4 bases; J trimming: 2 bases; junction bases outside the gene matches: 12. Germline CDR1 is SGDLS and CDR2 is YYNGEE. The CDR3 is CASSPRGSGGSTDTQYF. In DNA form, the CDR3 reads TGTGCCAGCAGCCCCCGGGGAAGCGGGGGATCCACAGATACGCAGTATTTT.

The V and J genes are TRBV28 and TRBJ1-6, with D perhaps TRBD1 (5 bases). V was cut by 5 bases and J by 7 bases, with 12 bases left in between. In germline, CDR1 is MDHEN, CDR2 SYDVKM. The CDR3 contains 14 residues. CDR3 in DNA: TGTGCCAGCAGTCCCCCGGGGCCCAATTCACCCCTCCACTTT. Residues: CASSPPGPNSPLHF.

The J gene is TRBJ1-1, the V gene TRBV5-1; D may be TRBD1 (5 bases). The CDR3 runs to 13 residues. CDR1 is SGHRS, CDR2 YFSETQ, per germline. The ends were cut back, 3 bases at V and 4 bases at J, with 10 bases in the middle. The CDR3 DNA reads as TGCGCCAGCAGCTCGCAGGGTGGCACTGAAGCTTTCTTT. The encoded protein is CASSSQGGTEAFF.

The chain employs TRBV11-2 and TRBJ1-1; D is ambiguous. Germline-derived CDR1 and CDR2 are SGHAT and FQNNGV. The CDR3 totals 14 residues. V was pared by 0 bases and J by 6 bases, with 11 bases between. This chain's CDR3 is CASSLDGTSPEAFF. The CDR3, as DNA: TGTGCCAGCAGCTTAGATGGTACAAGTCCTGAAGCTTTCTTT. The variable domain in full, completed from reference TRBV11-2 and TRBJ1-1, reads EAGVAQSPRYKIIEKRQSVAFWCNPISGHATLYWYQQILGQGPKLLIQFQNNGVVDDSQLPKDRFSAERLKGVDSTLKIQPAKLEDSAVYLCASSLDGTSPEAFFGQGTRLTVV.

This rearrangement joins TRBV5-1 to TRBJ2-6; D call uncertain. CDR3 length equals 20 residues. Germline lookup yields CDR1 SGHRS and CDR2 YFSETQ. The germline V and J ends were trimmed by 2 bases and 0 bases, with 21 bases remaining between them. The CDR3 region has the DNA TGCGCCAGCAGCTTCCTTAAGACTGAAGTGGTTTTCTCTGGGGCCAACGTCCTGACTTTC. Translating gives CASSFLKTEVVFSGANVLTF.

The rearrangement joins TRBV2 to TRBJ1-2, with a weak D call TRBD1 (6 bases). Looked up from germline, CDR1 is SNHLY and CDR2 is FYNNEI. The ends were cut back, 11 bases at V and 7 bases at J, with 20 bases in the middle. The length of the CDR3 is 13 residues. The CDR3 DNA is TGTGCCGGAGCGAACAGGGTAGGGCTTGGCTACACCTTC. It yields the protein CAGANRVGLGYTF.

This rearrangement joins TRBV18 to TRBJ2-5; TRBD1 matches at 8 bases. This CDR3 is 14 amino acids long. V lost 6 bases to trimming and J lost 5 bases; unmatched junction nucleotides: 8. The germline V gene has CDR1 KGHSH and CDR2 LQKENI. Written as DNA, the CDR3 is TGTGCCAGCTCTCCGGACAGGGAAGGGGAGACCCAGTACTTC. It yields the protein CASSPDREGETQYF.

This clone was seen once. The V and J genes are TRBV6-1 and TRBJ1-1; D ambiguous. Trimming removed 4 bases at V and 4 bases at J, with 16 bases between. CDR1 and CDR2 (germline): MNHNS, SASEGT. CDR3 length: 15 amino acids. CDR3 bases: TGTGCCAGCAGTGGGTCCGGTGTGACGGTCACTGAAGCTTTCTTT. This codes for CASSGSGVTVTEAFF.

V is TRBV9 and J is TRBJ2-3; 7 bases map to TRBD2. The CDR3 loop spans 15 amino acids. V shed 2 bases and J 4 bases; nucleotides not matched to a gene: 7. Per germline, CDR1 SGDLS and CDR2 YYNGEE. The DNA for the CDR3 is TGTGCCAGCAGCGTCTGGGGAGGGCGCGCAGATACGCAGTATTTT. This encodes CASSVWGGRADTQYF. Full variable domain (remainder filled in from reference TRBV9 and TRBJ2-3): DSGVTQTPKHLITATGQRVTLRCSPRSGDLSVYWYQQSLDQGLQFLIQYYNGEERAKGNILERFSAQQFPDLHSELNLSSLELGDSALYFCASSVWGGRADTQYFGPGTRLTVL.

The CDR3: CASSEQGAGYGYTF. The DNA of the CDR3 is TGTGCCAGCAGCGAGCAGGGGGCGGGCTATGGCTACACCTTC. The V call is TRBV9, the J call TRBJ1-2; 8 bases align to TRBD1. The V segment lost 3 bases and the J segment 4 bases; nucleotides outside the gene matches: 5. Germline V gene sequence: CDR1 SGDLS, CDR2 YYNGEE. The CDR3 spans 14 residues.

As to this clone: The sample carries other DNA sequences with the same CDR3. V is TRBV15 and J is TRBJ2-2; D is ambiguous. Germline CDR1 reads LNHNV; CDR2 reads YYDKDF (reference sequence). CDR3 length: 15 amino acids. Trimming took off 3 bases at V and 0 bases at J, with 8 bases between the two ends. The CDR3 region has the DNA TGTGCCACCAGCAGGGACCGTGCGAACACCGGGGAGCTGTTTTTT. Its translation is CATSRDRANTGELFF.

V is TRBV11-2 and J is TRBJ2-1; a weak D match, TRBD2 (6 bases). Trimming shortened V by 7 bases and J by 5 bases, and 18 bases separated the two germline ends. Germline V gene sequence: CDR1 SGHAT, CDR2 FQNNGV. The CDR3 covers 15 residues. The CDR3 DNA is TGTGCCAGCAAGGTTTTCGGCGGGATGAACAATGAGCAGTTCTTC. As protein: CASKVFGGMNNEQFF.

CDR3 loop: CASSLWPSGEQYF. CDR3 bases: TGTGCCAGCAGCTTATGGCCGAGCGGGGAGCAGTACTTC. This chain links TRBV11-3 with TRBJ2-7; D may be TRBD2 (6 bases). Germline values: CDR1 SGHNT, CDR2 YENEEA. Trimming removed 2 bases from V and 7 bases from J, with 12 bases in between. The CDR3 length is 13 residues.

V and J are TRBV6-1 and TRBJ2-7, with 9 bases matching TRBD1. V lost 6 bases to trimming and J lost 7 bases; unmatched junction nucleotides: 10. Per germline, CDR1 MNHNS and CDR2 SASEGT. The CDR3 extends over 14 amino acids. In nucleotides, the CDR3 is TGTGCCAGCAGAAACAGGGACAGGGCGGGGGAGCAGTACTTC. This codes for CASRNRDRAGEQYF.

The chain joins TRBV10-3 to TRBJ1-5, with D perhaps matching TRBD1 (5 bases). The germline CDR1 and CDR2 sequences are ENHRY and SYGVKD. The CDR3 is 15 amino acids. Trimming removed 3 bases from V and 3 bases from J, with 12 bases in between. CDR3 DNA: TGTGCCATCAGTGACGGGGGGAAGGACAATCAGCCCCAGCATTTT. This encodes CAISDGGKDNQPQHF.

About this clone itself: Other DNA sequences in this sample translate to the same CDR3. The V and J genes are TRBV5-1 and TRBJ2-2, with 14 positions matching TRBD2. Germline CDR1 is SGHRS and CDR2 is YFSETQ. Trimming took 3 bases from V and 5 from J; bases not matched to a gene: 3. The CDR3 loop spans 16 amino acids. In DNA form, the CDR3 reads TGCGCCAGCAGCTCTGGACTAGCGGGGGGTACCGGGGAGCTGTTTTTT. This translates into CASSSGLAGGTGELFF.